This T cell receptor beta chain is from a study of PD-1 blockade in mismatch repair-deficient tumors. CDR3 length: 17 residues. Germline loops: CDR1 MDHEN, CDR2 SYDVKM. V was pared by 2 bases and J by 7 bases, with 13 bases of the junction left unmatched. Profiled with immunoSEQ multiplex PCR; TCRdb holds only in-frame clones, not every one. The table records some 130,000 clones, almost 90% of them present only once. This rearrangement joins TRBV28 to TRBJ2-2; 7 nucleotides line up with TRBD2. The sequence was collected from an adult with mismatch repair-deficient cancer. The specimen comprised peripheral blood, sampled 70 to 73 weeks after starting pembrolizumab. The CDR3 sequence is CASSLVLRGERGGELFF. In nucleotides, the CDR3 is TGTGCCAGCAGTTTAGTCCTACGGGGGGAGAGAGGCGGGGAGCTGTTTTTT.